The sequence of this T cell receptor (beta chain) was determined in a study of post-analysis software for immune sequencing data. Study information: There were relapsing-remitting, secondary progressive and progressive-relapsing multiple sclerosis among the disease courses included. Study results and caveats: By F measure, strong co-clustering occurred among samples prepared in the same batch. Normalized Chao1 diversity was significantly reduced in patients versus controls.

Sequencing libraries made from TCR beta cDNA carried unique molecular identifiers. Once about 0.95 to 10 million T cells were used, a few hundred thousand cDNA molecules resulted. MiXCR, applied by TCRdb to the PCR reads, yields one record per CDR3 protein. The sample includes hundreds of thousands of distinct CDR3 sequences, 44% of them seen just once. Turning to this clonotype: Antigen specificity is unknown.

The sequence came from a girl aged 5-17 years with multiple sclerosis. The specimen sequenced was blood.

Here the CDR3 reads CASSYGTAYNSPLHF. Here the CDR3 DNA reads TGTGCCAGCAGTTACGGGACAGCTTATAATTCACCCCTCCACTTT. The chain has TRBV6-5 and TRBJ1-6; TRBD1 aligns across 7 bases. The CDR3 is 15 residues long. After removal of 2 bases from V and 4 bases from J, the junction contained 2 bases not matched to a gene. CDR1 and CDR2 from the germline V gene are MNHEY and SVGAGI.